A selection of T cell receptor beta chains follows, all from one sample in a study of blood T cells in healthy people across ages. TCRdb processed the 5' RACE reads anew with MiXCR; each CDR3 protein has one entry. The sample contains about 640,000 distinct CDR3 sequences, around 54% of which appear only once. Sequencing used blood. The receptors stem from a man aged 55 to 70 in good health. CDR3s include the opening cysteine and the closing phenylalanine or tryptophan. D genes are given only for firm matches. Some rows have no size entry. The others give once, few or many, or a class for an expanded clone.

J	V	size	D	CDR3	DNA
TRBJ2-1	TRBV5-5	once	TRBD2	CASSRPSGAEQFF	TGTGCCAGCAGTCGGCCAAGCGGGGCCGAGCAGTTCTTC
TRBJ2-3	TRBV6-1	few	NA	CASSEEGGGTDTQYF	TGTGCCAGCAGTGAGGAGGGGGGGGGCACAGATACGCAGTATTTT
TRBJ1-2	TRBV12-3/TRBV12-4	NA	TRBD1	CATRGVTNYGYTF	TGTGCCACCAGGGGGGTCACAAACTATGGCTACACCTTC
TRBJ2-7	TRBV7-6	many	NA	CASSLTGSSYEQYF	TGTGCCAGCAGCTTAACCGGTAGCTCCTACGAGCAGTACTTC
TRBJ2-4	TRBV4-1	NA	NA	CASSQMGVQIQYF	TGCGCCAGCAGCCAGATGGGTGTACAGATTCAGTACTTC
TRBJ2-7	TRBV20-1	NA	TRBD1	CSARRDSSSYEQYF	TGCAGTGCTAGGAGGGACAGTAGCTCCTACGAGCAGTACTTC
TRBJ1-5	TRBV19	NA	NA	CASSVPGTQSNQPQHF	TGTGCCAGTAGTGTCCCCGGGACACAGAGCAATCAGCCCCAGCATTTT
TRBJ2-3	TRBV27	many	TRBD2	CASSSPGLAGVTDTQYF	TGTGCCAGCAGTTCCCCCGGCCTAGCGGGGGTCACAGATACGCAGTATTTT
TRBJ2-5	TRBV12-3/TRBV12-4	NA	NA	CACSRGGSETQYF	TGTGCCTGCAGTCGAGGGGGTAGTGAGACCCAGTACTTC
TRBJ2-5	TRBV20-1	few	NA	CSARDEAGIETQYF	TGCAGTGCTAGAGATGAGGCGGGGATTGAGACCCAGTACTTC
TRBJ1-2	TRBV3-1	NA	TRBD1	CASSRGQGSMTDTF	TGTGCCAGCAGCCGAGGACAGGGGAGTATGACGGACACCTTC
TRBJ2-3	TRBV4-1	NA	TRBD1	CASSRLTGGIRTDTQYF	TGCGCCAGCAGCCGCCTAACAGGGGGGATTCGGACAGATACGCAGTATTTT
TRBJ2-1	TRBV7-9	NA	NA	CASSRGAYNEQFF	TGTGCCAGCAGCCGGGGAGCCTACAATGAGCAGTTCTTC
TRBJ1-1	TRBV6-2/TRBV6-3	NA	TRBD1	CASSYGRGRVTEAFF	TGTGCCAGCAGTTACGGCAGGGGGCGCGTCACTGAAGCTTTCTTT
TRBJ2-2	TRBV5-1	NA	NA	CASSLANPGELFF	TGCGCCAGCAGCTTGGCCAACCCGGGGGAGCTGTTTTTT
TRBJ1-1	TRBV29-1	NA	NA	CSVDRGANTEAFF	TGCAGCGTCGATCGGGGGGCAAACACTGAAGCTTTCTTT
TRBJ2-1	TRBV5-1	NA	NA	CASSFGALYNEQFF	TGCGCCAGCAGCTTCGGGGCCCTCTACAATGAGCAGTTCTTC
TRBJ2-1	TRBV6-2/TRBV6-3	NA	TRBD1	CASSVDRGGWNRQFF	TGTGCCAGCAGTGTGGACAGGGGGGGCTGGAATCGGCAGTTCTTC
TRBJ2-3	TRBV10-1	NA	NA	CASSATSTDTQYF	TGCGCCAGCAGCGCGACTAGCACAGATACGCAGTATTTT
TRBJ1-2	TRBV18	NA	NA	CASSRTGQREGYTF	TGTGCCAGCTCACGGACGGGCCAGAGGGAAGGCTACACCTTC
TRBJ2-1	TRBV6-6	NA	TRBD1	CASSDRQGANEQFF	TGTGCCAGCAGTGACAGACAGGGGGCTAATGAGCAGTTCTTC
TRBJ1-4	TRBV28	NA	TRBD1	CASSRQGGYEKLFF	TGTGCCAGCAGCCGGCAGGGGGGGTACGAAAAACTGTTTTTT
TRBJ2-7	TRBV6-2/TRBV6-3	NA	TRBD2	CASRQSPGGDPYEQYF	TGTGCCAGCAGGCAATCCCCGGGGGGAGATCCCTACGAGCAGTACTTC
TRBJ1-6	TRBV7-9	NA	NA	CASSLQGVASPLHF	TGTGCCAGCAGCTTACAGGGAGTAGCTTCACCCCTCCACTTT